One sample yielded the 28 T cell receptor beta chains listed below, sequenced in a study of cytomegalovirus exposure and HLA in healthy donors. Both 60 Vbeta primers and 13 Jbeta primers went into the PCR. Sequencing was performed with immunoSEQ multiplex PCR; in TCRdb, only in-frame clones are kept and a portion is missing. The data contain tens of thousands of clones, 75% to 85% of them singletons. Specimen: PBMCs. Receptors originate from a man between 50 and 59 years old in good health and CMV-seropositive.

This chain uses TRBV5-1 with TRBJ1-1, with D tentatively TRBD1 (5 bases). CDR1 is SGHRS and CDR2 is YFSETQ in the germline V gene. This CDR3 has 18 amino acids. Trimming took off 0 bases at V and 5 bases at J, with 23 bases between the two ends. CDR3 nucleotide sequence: TGCGCCAGCAGCTTGGGCTCTAAGGGGAGGGAAAAATGGACTGAAGCTTTCTTT. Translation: CASSLGSKGREKWTEAFF.

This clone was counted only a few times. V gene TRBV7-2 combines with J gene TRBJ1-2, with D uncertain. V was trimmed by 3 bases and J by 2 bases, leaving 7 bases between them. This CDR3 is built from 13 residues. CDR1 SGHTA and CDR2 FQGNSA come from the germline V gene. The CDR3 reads CASSFAPNYGYTF. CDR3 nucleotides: TGTGCCAGCAGCTTTGCGCCCAACTATGGCTACACCTTC. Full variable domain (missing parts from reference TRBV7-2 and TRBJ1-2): GAGVSQSPSNKVTEKGKDVELRCDPISGHTALYWYRQSLGQGLEFLIYFQGNSAPDKSGLPSDRFSAERTGGSVSTLTIQRTQQEDSAVYLCASSFAPNYGYTFGSGTRLTVV.

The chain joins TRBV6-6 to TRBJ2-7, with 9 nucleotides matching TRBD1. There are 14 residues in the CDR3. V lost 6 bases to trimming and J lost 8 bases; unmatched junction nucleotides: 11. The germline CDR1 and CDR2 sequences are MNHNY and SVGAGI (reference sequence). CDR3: CASSRPGQGRKQYF. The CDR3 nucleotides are TGTGCCAGCAGCCGACCGGGACAGGGAAGGAAGCAGTACTTC.

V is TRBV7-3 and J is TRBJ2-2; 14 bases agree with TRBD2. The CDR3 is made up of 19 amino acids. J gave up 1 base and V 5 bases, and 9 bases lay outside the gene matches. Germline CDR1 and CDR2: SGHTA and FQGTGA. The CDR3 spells CASSALAGTSGRNTGELFF. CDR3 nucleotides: TGTGCCAGCAGCGCCTTAGCCGGGACTAGCGGGAGGAACACCGGGGAGCTGTTTTTT.

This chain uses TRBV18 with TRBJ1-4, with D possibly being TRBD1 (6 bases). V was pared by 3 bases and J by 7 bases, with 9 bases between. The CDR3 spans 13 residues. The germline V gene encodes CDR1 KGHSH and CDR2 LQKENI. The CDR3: CASSPPGVEKLFF. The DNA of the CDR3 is TGTGCCAGCTCACCCCCAGGGGTTGAAAAACTGTTTTTT.

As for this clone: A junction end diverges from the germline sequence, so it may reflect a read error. CDR3: CASTIDESRATPGANVLTF. CDR3 in DNA: TGTGCCAGTACTATAGATGAAAGCAGGGCCACTCCAGGGGCCAACGTCCTGACTTTC. This chain uses TRBV19 with TRBJ2-6; D may be TRBD1 (5 bases). The germline V gene has CDR1 LNHDA and CDR2 SQIVND (reference sequence). The CDR3 is 19 residues long. Full variable domain (missing parts from reference TRBV19 and TRBJ2-6): DGGITQSPKYLFRKEGQNVTLSCEQNLNHDAMYWYRQDPGQGLRLIYYSQIVNDFQKGDIAEGYSVSREKKESFPLTVTSAQKNPTAFYLCASTIDESRATPGANVLTFGAGSRLTVL.

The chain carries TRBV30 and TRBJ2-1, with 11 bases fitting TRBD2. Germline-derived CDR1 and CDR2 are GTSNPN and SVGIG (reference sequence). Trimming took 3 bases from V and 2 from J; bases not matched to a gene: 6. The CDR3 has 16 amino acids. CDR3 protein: CAWRTLAGVTYNEQFF. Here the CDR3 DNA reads TGTGCCTGGAGGACACTAGCGGGAGTCACCTACAATGAGCAGTTCTTC. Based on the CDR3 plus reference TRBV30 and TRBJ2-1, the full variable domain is SQTIHQWPATLVQPVGSPLSLECTVEGTSNPNLYWYRQAAGRGLQLLFYSVGIGQISSEVPQNLSASRPQDRQFILSSKKLLLSDSGFYLCAWRTLAGVTYNEQFFGPGTRLTVL.

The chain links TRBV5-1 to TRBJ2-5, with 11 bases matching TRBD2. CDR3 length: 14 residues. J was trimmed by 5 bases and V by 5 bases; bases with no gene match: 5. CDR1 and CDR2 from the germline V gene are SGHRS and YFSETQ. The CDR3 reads CASRPGLAVETQYF. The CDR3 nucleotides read TGCGCCAGCAGGCCGGGACTAGCGGTGGAGACCCAGTACTTC.

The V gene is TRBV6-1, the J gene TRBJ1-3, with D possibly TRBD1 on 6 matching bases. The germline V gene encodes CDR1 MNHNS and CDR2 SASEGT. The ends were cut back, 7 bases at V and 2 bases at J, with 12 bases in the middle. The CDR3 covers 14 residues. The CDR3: CASTPGTPGNTIYF. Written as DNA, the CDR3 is TGTGCCAGCACCCCCGGGACACCTGGAAACACCATATATTTT.

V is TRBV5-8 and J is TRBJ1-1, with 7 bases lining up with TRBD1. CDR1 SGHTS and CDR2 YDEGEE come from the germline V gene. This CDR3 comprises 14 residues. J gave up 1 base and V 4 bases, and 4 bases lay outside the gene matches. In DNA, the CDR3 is TGTGCCAGCAGCCTTTCAGGGGGGAACACTGAAGCTTTCTTT. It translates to CASSLSGGNTEAFF.

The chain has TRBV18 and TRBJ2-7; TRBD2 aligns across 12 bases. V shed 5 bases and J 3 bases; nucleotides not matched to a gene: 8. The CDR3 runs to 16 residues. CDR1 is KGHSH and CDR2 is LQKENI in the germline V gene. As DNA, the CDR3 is TGTGCCAGCTCATCTCGGACTAGCGGGACTTACTACGAGCAGTACTTC. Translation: CASSSRTSGTYYEQYF.

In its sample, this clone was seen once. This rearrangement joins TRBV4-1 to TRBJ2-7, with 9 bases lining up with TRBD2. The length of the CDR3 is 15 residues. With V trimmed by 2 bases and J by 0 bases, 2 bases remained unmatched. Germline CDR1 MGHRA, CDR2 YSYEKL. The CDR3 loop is CASSQTTSGSYEQYF. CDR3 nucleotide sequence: TGCGCCAGCAGCCAAACGACTAGCGGCTCCTACGAGCAGTACTTC.

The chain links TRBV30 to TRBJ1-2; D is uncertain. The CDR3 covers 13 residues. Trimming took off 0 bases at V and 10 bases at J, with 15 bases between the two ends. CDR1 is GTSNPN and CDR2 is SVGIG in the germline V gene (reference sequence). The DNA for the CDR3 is TGTGCCTGGAGTGTAAGCCGGTTAGCCGTCTACACCTTC. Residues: CAWSVSRLAVYTF.

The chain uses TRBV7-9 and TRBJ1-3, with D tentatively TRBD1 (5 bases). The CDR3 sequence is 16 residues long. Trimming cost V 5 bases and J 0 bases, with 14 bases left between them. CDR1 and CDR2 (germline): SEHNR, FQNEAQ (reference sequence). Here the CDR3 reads CASSPRGGSSGNTIYF. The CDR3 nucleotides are TGTGCCAGCAGCCCCCGGGGCGGGAGCTCTGGAAACACCATATATTTT.

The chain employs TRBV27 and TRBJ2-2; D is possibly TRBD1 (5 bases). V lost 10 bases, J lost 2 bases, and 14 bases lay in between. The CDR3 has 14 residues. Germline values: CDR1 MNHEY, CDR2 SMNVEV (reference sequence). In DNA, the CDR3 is TGTGCCACCCTCCCGACAGTCAACACCGGGGAGCTGTTTTTT. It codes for CATLPTVNTGELFF.

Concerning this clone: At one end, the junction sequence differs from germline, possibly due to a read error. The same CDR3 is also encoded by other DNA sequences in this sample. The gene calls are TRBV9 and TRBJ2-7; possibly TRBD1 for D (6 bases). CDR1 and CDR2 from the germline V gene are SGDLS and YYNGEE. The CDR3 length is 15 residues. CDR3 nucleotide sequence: TGTGCCAGCAGCTCGCAGGGGACCAGCTCATACGCGCAGTACTTC. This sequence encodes CASSSQGTSSYAQYF.

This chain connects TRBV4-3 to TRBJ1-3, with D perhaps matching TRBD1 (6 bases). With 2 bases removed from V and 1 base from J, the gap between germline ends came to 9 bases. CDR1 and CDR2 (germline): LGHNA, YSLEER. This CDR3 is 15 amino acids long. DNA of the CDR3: TGCGCCAGCAGCCAAACCACAGGGTCTGGAAACACCATATATTTT. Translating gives CASSQTTGSGNTIYF.

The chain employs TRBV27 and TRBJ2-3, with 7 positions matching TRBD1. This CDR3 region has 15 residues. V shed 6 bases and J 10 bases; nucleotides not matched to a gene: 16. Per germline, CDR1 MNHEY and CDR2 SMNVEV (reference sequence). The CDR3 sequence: CASSLDRLEVVSQYF. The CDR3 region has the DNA TGTGCCAGCAGCCTGGACAGGCTTGAGGTAGTGTCGCAGTATTTT.

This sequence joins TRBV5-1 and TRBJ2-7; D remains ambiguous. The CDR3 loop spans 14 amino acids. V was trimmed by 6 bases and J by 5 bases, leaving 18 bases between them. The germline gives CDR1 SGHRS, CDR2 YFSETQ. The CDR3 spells CASTMTSVGNEQYF. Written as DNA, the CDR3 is TGCGCCAGCACCATGACATCGGTCGGCAACGAGCAGTACTTC.

Written as DNA, the CDR3 is TGTGCCAGCAGCGTAGCTGGGCAGGGTTCACCCCTCCACTTT. Protein product: CASSVAGQGSPLHF. The chain links TRBV9 to TRBJ1-6; the D gene is possibly TRBD1 (5 bases). Trimming pared 0 bases from V and 9 bases from J, leaving 10 bases between. Germline loops: CDR1 SGDLS, CDR2 YYNGEE. The CDR3 length is 14 residues.

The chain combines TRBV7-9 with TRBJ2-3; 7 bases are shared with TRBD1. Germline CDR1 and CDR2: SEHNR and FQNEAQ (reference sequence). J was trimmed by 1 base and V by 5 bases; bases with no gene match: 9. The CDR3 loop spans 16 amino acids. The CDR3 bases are TGTGCCAGCAGCCTGAGGGCAGGACAGGGCACAGATACGCAGTATTTT. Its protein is CASSLRAGQGTDTQYF.

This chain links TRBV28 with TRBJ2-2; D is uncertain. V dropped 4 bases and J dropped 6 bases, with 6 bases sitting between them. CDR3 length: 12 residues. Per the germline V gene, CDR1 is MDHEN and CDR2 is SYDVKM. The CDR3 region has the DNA TGTGCCAGCAGTTACCCGGCCGGGGAGCTGTTTTTT. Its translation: CASSYPAGELFF.

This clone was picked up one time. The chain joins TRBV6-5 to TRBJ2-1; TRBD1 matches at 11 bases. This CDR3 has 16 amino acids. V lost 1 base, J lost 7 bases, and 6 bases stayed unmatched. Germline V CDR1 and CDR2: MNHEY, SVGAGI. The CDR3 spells CASSYLGTGGQNEQFF. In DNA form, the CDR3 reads TGTGCCAGCAGTTACTTGGGGACAGGGGGACAGAATGAGCAGTTCTTC.

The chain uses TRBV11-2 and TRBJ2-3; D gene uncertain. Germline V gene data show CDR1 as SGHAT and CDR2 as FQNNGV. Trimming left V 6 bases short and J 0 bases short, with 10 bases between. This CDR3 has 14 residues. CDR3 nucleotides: TGTGCCAGCAGTTCAGGCAGAAGCACAGATACGCAGTATTTT. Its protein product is CASSSGRSTDTQYF.

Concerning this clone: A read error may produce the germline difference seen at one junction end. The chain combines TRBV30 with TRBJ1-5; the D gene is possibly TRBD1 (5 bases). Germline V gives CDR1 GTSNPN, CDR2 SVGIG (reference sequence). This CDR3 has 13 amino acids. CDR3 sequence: CAWSAARVQPQNF. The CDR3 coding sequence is TGTGCCTGGAGTGCGGCCAGGGTTCAGCCCCAGAATTTT.

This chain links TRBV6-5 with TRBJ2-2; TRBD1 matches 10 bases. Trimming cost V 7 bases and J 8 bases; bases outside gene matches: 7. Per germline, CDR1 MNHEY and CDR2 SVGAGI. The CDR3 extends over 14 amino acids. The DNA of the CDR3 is TGTGCCAGCACCTTAGACAGGGGGCGAGGGGAGCTGTTTTTT. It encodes CASTLDRGRGELFF.

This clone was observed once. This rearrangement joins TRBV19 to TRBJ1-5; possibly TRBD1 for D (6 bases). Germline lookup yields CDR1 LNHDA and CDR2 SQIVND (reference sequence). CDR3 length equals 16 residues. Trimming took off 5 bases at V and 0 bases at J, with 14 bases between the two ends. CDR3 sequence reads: CASSAGTPSSNQPQHF. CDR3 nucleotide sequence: TGTGCCAGTAGTGCCGGGACACCGAGTAGCAATCAGCCCCAGCATTTT.

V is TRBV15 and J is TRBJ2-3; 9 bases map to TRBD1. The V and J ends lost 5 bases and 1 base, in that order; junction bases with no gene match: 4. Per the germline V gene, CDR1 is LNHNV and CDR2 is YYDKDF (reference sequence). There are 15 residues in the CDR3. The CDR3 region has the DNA TGTGCCACCAGCGGAAGGACAGGGGGCACAGATACGCAGTATTTT. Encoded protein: CATSGRTGGTDTQYF.